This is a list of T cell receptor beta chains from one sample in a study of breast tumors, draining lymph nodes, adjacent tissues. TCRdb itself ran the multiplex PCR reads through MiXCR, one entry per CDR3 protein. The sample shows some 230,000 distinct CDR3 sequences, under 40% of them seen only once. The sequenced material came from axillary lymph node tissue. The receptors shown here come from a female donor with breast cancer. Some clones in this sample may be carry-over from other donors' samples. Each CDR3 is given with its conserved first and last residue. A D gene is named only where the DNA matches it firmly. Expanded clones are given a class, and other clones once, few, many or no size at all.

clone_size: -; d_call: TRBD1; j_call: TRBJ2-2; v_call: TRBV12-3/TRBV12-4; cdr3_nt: TGTGCCAGCAGTTGCGGGACAGGGGTTGTCGGGGAGCTGTTTTTT; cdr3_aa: CASSCGTGVVGELFF
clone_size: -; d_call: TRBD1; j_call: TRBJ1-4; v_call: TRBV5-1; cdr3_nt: TGCGCCAGCAGCTCTACCGGGACAGTGGGTGAAAAACTGTTTTTT; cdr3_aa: CASSSTGTVGEKLFF
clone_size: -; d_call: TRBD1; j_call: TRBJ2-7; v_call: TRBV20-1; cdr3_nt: TGCAGTGCTAACTCGGGACAGGGGGAGGGAATAGCCTTC; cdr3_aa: CSANSGQGEGIAF
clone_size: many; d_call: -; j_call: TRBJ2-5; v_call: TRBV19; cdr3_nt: TGTGCCAGTAGTACGCCGAAAGGTGAGGGGACCCAAGAGACCCAGTACTTC; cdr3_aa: CASSTPKGEGTQETQYF
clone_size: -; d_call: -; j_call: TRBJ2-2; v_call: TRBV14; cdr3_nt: TGTGCCAGCAGCACGTACAGCGCCAGGACCGGGGAGCTGTTTTTT; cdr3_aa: CASSTYSARTGELFF
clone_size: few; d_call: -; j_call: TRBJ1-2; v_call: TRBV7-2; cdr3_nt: TGTGCCAGCAGCTTAGCGTCCGAAATCCACTATGGCTACCCCTTC; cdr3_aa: CASSLASEIHYGYPF
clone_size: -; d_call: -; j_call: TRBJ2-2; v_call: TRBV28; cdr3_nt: TGTGCCAGCAGTCTAAGGGACGTAACCGGGGAGCTGTTTTTT; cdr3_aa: CASSLRDVTGELFF
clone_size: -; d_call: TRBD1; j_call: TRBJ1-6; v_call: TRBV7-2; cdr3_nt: TGTGCCAGCAGTCTACTACAGGGGGCCCTAAATAATTCACCCCTCCACTTT; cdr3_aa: CASSLLQGALNNSPLHF
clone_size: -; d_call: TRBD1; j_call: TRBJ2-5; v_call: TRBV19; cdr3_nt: TGTGCCAGTAGTATAGGAGCAGGGGGCTTGGAGACCCAGTACTTC; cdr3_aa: CASSIGAGGLETQYF
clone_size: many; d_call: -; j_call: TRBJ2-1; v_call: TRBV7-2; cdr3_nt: TGTGCCAGCAGCTTGGACCTGAGCTCCTACAATGAGCAGTTCTTC; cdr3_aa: CASSLDLSSYNEQFF
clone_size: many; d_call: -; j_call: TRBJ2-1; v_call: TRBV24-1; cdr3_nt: TGTGCCACCAGTGACAGGGTATCCTACAATGAGCAGTTCTTC; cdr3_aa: CATSDRVSYNEQFF
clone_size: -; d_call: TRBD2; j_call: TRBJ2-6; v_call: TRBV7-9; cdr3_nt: TGTGCCAGCAGCTTATCTAGCGGGGGTCGCTCTGGGGCCAACGTCCTGACTTTC; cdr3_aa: CASSLSSGGRSGANVLTF
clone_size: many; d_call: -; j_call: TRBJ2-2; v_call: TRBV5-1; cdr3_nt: TGCGCCAGTCTCCCGAGTTGGGACACCGGGGAGCTGTTTTTT; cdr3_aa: CASLPSWDTGELFF